The clone carrying this T cell receptor (beta chain) was seen a handful of times. In germline, CDR1 is DFQATT, CDR2 SNEGSKA (reference sequence). This CDR3 spans 16 amino acids. V lost 5 bases to trimming and J lost 1 base; unmatched junction nucleotides: 9. This sample is drawn from a study of Graves' ophthalmopathy and Graves' hyperthyroidism. For repertoire sequencing, the TCR beta CDR3 regions were amplified from RNA transcripts. The workflow started with a first-round RT-PCR run with HTBI primers and then moved on to a second-round multiplex PCR. MiXCR, run by TCRdb on the multiplex PCR reads, gives a single entry per CDR3 protein. This repertoire shows about 740,000 distinct CDR3 sequences, around 40% found once; its top ten account for approximately 43%.

Sequencing input: peripheral blood. This TCR derives from an adult man with Graves' ophthalmopathy. The chain carries TRBV20-1 and TRBJ2-7, with 12 positions matching TRBD2. As DNA, the CDR3 is TGCAGTGCTTATCCACGACTAGCGGGAGTATCCTACGAGCAGTACTTC. This encodes CSAYPRLAGVSYEQYF.